This TCR beta chain was identified in a study of cytomegalovirus exposure and HLA in healthy donors. This clone was seen once. The PCR had 60 Vbeta and 13 Jbeta primers. Profiled with immunoSEQ multiplex PCR; TCRdb holds only in-frame clones, not every one. The sample has about 170,000 clones; less than 90% are singletons. The CDR3 length is 14 residues. V dropped 2 bases and J dropped 5 bases, with 14 bases sitting between them. Germline V gene lookup returns CDR1 SGHRS and CDR2 YFSETQ. The receptor's source is a boy between 2 and 10 years old in good health and CMV-seronegative. The chain combines TRBV5-1 with TRBJ2-7; perhaps TRBD2 as D (6 bases). Sequences were obtained from PBMCs. This CDR3 reads CASSLRETSHEQYF. CDR3 coding DNA: TGCGCCAGCAGCTTACGGGAGACAAGTCACGAGCAGTACTTC.